This entry lists 8 T cell receptor beta chains sequenced from one sample in a study of T cells after yellow fever vaccination. From the 5' RACE reads, TCRdb called clonotypes with MiXCR, one entry per CDR3 protein. The repertoire has 200,000 to 300,000 distinct CDR3 sequences, about an eighth of them found once; the top ten carry roughly 0.5%. Sequencing used CD4+ T cells sorted from PBMCs, obtained 45 days after the yellow fever booster vaccination. The source of these receptors is a man aged 30 to 45 who received the YFV17D yellow fever vaccine.

The genes are TRBV20-1 and TRBJ2-3; D is uncertain. Trimming pared 0 bases from V and 5 bases from J, leaving 9 bases between. The CDR3 sequence is 13 residues long. The germline V gene has CDR1 DFQATT and CDR2 SNEGSKA (reference sequence). The CDR3 protein is CSARDLLVDTQYF. The CDR3 DNA reads TGCAGTGCTAGAGATTTATTGGTAGATACGCAGTATTTT.

The chain is built from TRBV5-5 and TRBJ2-5; 8 bases fit TRBD1. With 3 bases clipped from V and 4 bases from J, the junction kept 5 bases outside the gene matches. The CDR3 totals 14 residues. Germline V CDR1 and CDR2: SGHKS, YYEKEE (reference sequence). The CDR3 here is CASSSWTGTETQYF. The CDR3 nucleotides read TGTGCCAGCAGCTCCTGGACAGGGACAGAGACCCAGTACTTC. The full variable domain, its missing parts supplied by reference TRBV5-5 and TRBJ2-5, is DAGVTQSPTHLIKTRGQQVTLRCSPISGHKSVSWYQQVLGQGPQFIFQYYEKEERGRGNFPDRFSARQFPNYSSELNVNALLLGDSALYLCASSSWTGTETQYFGPGTRLLVL.

This clonotype appeared many times. The rearrangement uses TRBV11-2 and TRBJ1-2, with 7 bases fitting TRBD1. The trim removed 1 base at V and 9 bases at J, leaving 14 bases unmatched. Germline assignment: CDR1 SGHAT and CDR2 FQNNGV. This CDR3 region has 16 residues. The CDR3 DNA reads TGTGCCAGCAGCTTAGGGGCCGGGACAGCTGGCGGGAGCTACACCTTC. It is translated as CASSLGAGTAGGSYTF.

This clonotype was picked up a small number of times. The J gene is TRBJ2-2, the V gene TRBV15; D may be TRBD2 (6 bases). The CDR3 contains 16 residues. V dropped 0 bases and J dropped 4 bases, with 12 bases sitting between them. In germline, CDR1 is LNHNV, CDR2 YYDKDF (reference sequence). CDR3 in amino acids: CATSREPGVVTGELFF. In nucleotides, the CDR3 is TGTGCCACCAGCAGAGAACCGGGAGTTGTCACCGGGGAGCTGTTTTTT.

In this sample, this clonotype is medium-sized. The chain employs TRBV7-2 and TRBJ2-3; no clear D. Deletions cut 5 bases from V and 6 bases from J, with 12 bases between. Germline values: CDR1 SGHTA, CDR2 FQGNSA. The length of the CDR3 is 13 residues. The CDR3 coding sequence is TGTGCCAGCAGCACTACGCCTCCTGATACGCAGTATTTT. Translating it yields CASSTTPPDTQYF. Combining the CDR3 with reference TRBV7-2 and TRBJ2-3 gives the whole variable domain GAGVSQSPSNKVTEKGKDVELRCDPISGHTALYWYRQSLGQGLEFLIYFQGNSAPDKSGLPSDRFSAERTGGSVSTLTIQRTQQEDSAVYLCASSTTPPDTQYFGPGTRLTVL.

The CDR3 loop reads CSAKEGSALETQYF. In DNA form, the CDR3 reads TGCAGTGCTAAAGAGGGGAGCGCGTTAGAGACCCAGTACTTC. The chain carries TRBV20-1 and TRBJ2-5, with D perhaps TRBD1 or TRBD2 (5 bases each). CDR3 size: 14 residues. V was trimmed by 4 bases and J by 4 bases, leaving 16 bases between them. Germline V gene lookup returns CDR1 DFQATT and CDR2 SNEGSKA (reference sequence).

The V call is TRBV5-4, the J call TRBJ2-2; D unresolved. The CDR3 consists of 14 residues. The ends were cut back, 4 bases at V and 5 bases at J, with 12 bases in the middle. Germline V gene lookup returns CDR1 SGHNT and CDR2 YYREEE (reference sequence). The CDR3 DNA reads as TGTGCCAGCAGCCGCTCGGCGGTAACCGGGGAGCTGTTTTTT. This codes for CASSRSAVTGELFF. Based on the CDR3 plus reference TRBV5-4 and TRBJ2-2, the full variable domain is ETGVTQSPTHLIKTRGQQVTLRCSSQSGHNTVSWYQQALGQGPQFIFQYYREEENGRGNFPPRFSGLQFPNYSSELNVNALELDDSALYLCASSRSAVTGELFFGEGSRLTVL.

This clonotype has more than one count but fewer than ten. CDR3 protein: CASSLGTANYEQYF. CDR3 coding DNA: TGTGCCAGCAGCTTGGGGACCGCCAACTACGAGCAGTACTTC. The rearrangement links TRBV5-4 to TRBJ2-7; no reliable D call. The CDR3 runs 14 residues. V was pared by 0 bases and J by 3 bases, with 10 bases between. CDR1 and CDR2 (germline): SGHNT, YYREEE (reference sequence).